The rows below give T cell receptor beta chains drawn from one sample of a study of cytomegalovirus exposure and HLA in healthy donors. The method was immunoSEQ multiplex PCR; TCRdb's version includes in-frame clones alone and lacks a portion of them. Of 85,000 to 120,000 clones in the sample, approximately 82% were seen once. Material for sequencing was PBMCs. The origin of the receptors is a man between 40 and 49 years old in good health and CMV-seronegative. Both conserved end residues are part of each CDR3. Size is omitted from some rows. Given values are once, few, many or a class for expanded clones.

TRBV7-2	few	CASSLRQGGNEQFF
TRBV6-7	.	CASSPHRGFNYGYTF
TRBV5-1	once	CASRNTAGQNEAFF
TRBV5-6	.	CASSLLGTGNRDIQYF
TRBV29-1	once	CSVGGTGAYEQYF
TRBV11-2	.	CASSVRPGLAAAYQETQYF
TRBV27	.	CASSLLLGSGYGYTF
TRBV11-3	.	CASSRAGRDEQFF
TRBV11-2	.	CASSPLTRPDTQYF
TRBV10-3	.	CAISEDRGDYGYTF
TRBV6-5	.	CASSLTGFRNTIYF
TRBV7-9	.	CASSLLRGGANEKLFF
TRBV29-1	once	CSVVRNYEQYF
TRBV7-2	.	CASSLTSGGAAYNEQFF
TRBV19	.	CALAAVMTSSNQPQHF
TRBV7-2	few	CASRPGTSKETQYF
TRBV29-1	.	CSARDSWGELFF
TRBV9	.	CASSVAYRDGYTF
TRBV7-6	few	CASSLSGTGYEKLFF
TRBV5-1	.	CASSLHYGNEKLFF
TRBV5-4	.	CASSLAPGLNTEAFF
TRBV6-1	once	CASSDWGRRTEAFF
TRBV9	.	CASSSTGGYNSPLHF
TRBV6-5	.	CASSYSRSYNEQFF
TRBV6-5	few	CASSYGGRVDQPQHF
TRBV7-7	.	CASSTELAGDVETQYF
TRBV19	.	CASSSLEPRETQYF
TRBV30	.	CAWRPRVPNYGYTF
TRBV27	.	CASSPQGAGLKKLNTEAFF
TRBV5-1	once	CASSVTDRSGEQYF
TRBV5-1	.	CASSLATGPEKLFF
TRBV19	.	CASSREGYSGNTIYF
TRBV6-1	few	CASSALTQGARGNTIYF
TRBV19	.	CASSNYRDTEAFF
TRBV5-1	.	CASSLAQGPYEQYF
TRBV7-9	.	CASSLEAGVVLSGNTIYF
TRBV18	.	CASSPLPPVLPPDRATTEAFF
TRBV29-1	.	CSGGGSMNTEAFF
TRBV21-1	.	CASSSGEGYTF
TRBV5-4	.	CASSLDRGHEQYF
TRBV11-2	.	CASSFWTAEFSGNTIYF
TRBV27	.	CASSLGTGEKLFF
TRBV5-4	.	CASSLIKGPHSGNTIYF
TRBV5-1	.	CASSLESTGYEQYF
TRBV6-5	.	CASSYSREGGYTF
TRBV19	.	CASSSDRYEAFF
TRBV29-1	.	CSAQDRDNYGYTF
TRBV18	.	CASSPQNEKLFF
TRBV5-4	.	CASSPGYEGGSGANVLTF
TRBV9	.	CASSVVQGDEQFF